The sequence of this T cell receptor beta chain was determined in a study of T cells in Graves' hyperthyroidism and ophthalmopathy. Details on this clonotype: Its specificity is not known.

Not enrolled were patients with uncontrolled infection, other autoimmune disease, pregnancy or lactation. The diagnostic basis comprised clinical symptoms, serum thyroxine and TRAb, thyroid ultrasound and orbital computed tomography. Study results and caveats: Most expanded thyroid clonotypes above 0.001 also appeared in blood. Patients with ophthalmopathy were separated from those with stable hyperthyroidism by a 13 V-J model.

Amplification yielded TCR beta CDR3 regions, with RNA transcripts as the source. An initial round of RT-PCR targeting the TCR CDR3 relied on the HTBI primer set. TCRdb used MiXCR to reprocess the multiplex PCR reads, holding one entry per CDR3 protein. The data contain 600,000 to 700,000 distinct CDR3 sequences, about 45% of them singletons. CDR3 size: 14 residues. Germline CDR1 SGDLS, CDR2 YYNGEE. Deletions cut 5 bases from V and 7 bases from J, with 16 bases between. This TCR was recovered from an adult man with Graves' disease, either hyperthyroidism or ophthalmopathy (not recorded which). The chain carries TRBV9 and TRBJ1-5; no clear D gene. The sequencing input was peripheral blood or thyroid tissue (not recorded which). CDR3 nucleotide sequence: TGTGCCAGCAGTGAAGGGTGGGGTAGGCAGCCCCAGCATTTT. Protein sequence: CASSEGWGRQPQHF.